This TCR beta chain appears in the sequencing data of a study of T cells after yellow fever vaccination (dated by TCRdb to the late 2010s). Regarding the research as a whole: Libraries from fractions with low cell numbers were prepared with the SMART-Seq v4 Ultra Low Input RNA kit. Bulk TCR alpha and beta repertoires were sequenced longitudinally to track T-cell clones before and after primary and booster YFV17D yellow fever vaccination. Two healthy male donors made up the cohort, one aged 18 to 29 years and the other aged 30 to 40 years. Blood was collected at multiple timepoints before and after primary and secondary immunization, and bulk PBMC replicates and cell subsets were isolated.

The treatment or condition label here, explained by the study, means: live attenuated yellow fever vaccine strain. At each blood-draw timepoint, two biological replicates of bulk PBMCs were obtained. PBMCs were isolated from peripheral blood using a standard Ficoll-Paque protocol. TriZol was used to extract RNA from bulk PBMCs, from CD4 and CD8 fractions, and from dextramer-positive and dextramer-negative fractions. TCR cDNA was synthesized by 5'RACE template switching, through which a universal primer site and unique molecular identifiers were introduced. Priming of cDNA synthesis was performed from both the TCR alpha and TCR beta constant segments. Library amplification involved two PCR steps, and the second step added sample barcodes and sequencing adapters. Sequencing of the libraries was done on either Illumina HiSeq 2500 (2x100 bp) or NovaSeq (2x150 bp). The source study handled its data this way. MIGEC was used to demultiplex reads and collapse the reads into UMI consensus sequences, and MiXCR was used for V(D)J alignment. Using edgeR on replicate PBMC samples, clonotypes were called vaccine-responding if FDR was below 0.01 and the log2 fold change was above 5 up to day 15. Each bulk clonotype was labeled CD4 or CD8 based on which sequenced repertoire, CD4 or CD8, contained the clonotype at higher abundance. TCRdb applied fastp at Q25 and MiXCR to the public reads, then kept only in-frame beta chains. CDR3 protein duplicates are merged, each entry listing the most common genes and DNA. The authors' filters were not applied to this entry. This sample lists just under 600,000 distinct CDR3 sequences; around an eighth were detected once. The top ten clones comprise 11% to 15% of the sample.

This clonotype has only a few counts. Its target antigen remains unknown. Per-base quality was not reported, and no clone a single base away is much larger than it. Clipping removes 6 bases from V and 3 bases from J, with 2 as the unmatched junction base count. Counted from cysteine to phenylalanine, this CDR3 has 13 amino acids. Only the CDR3 DNA is retained, 39 bases long and in frame from the first base. Broad study findings and their caveats: Only a couple of donors were included in the study, so the extent to which the findings can be generalized is limited. Computational filtering was needed because FACS-sorted repertoires could contain abundant contaminating clonotypes from the bulk population. After the booster, most clones that had expanded after primary vaccination were detected again (approximately 97% of CD4 and around nine tenths of CD8), suggesting broad maintenance of memory. The secondary T-cell response was found to be weaker but faster than the primary response, with a peak reached on day 5 rather than on day 15. A small fraction of clonotypes showed up in both the CD4 and CD8 compartments, probably as a result of convergent recombination.

Sequencing used PBMCs, obtained on the day of the yellow fever booster vaccination. The chain uses TRBV12-3 or TRBV12-4 and TRBJ1-1; the central 9 bases match TRBD1. This TCR derives from a man aged 25-40 years who received the YFV17D yellow fever vaccine. The DNA is TGTGCCAGCAGACAGGGGGCGCACACTGAAGCTTTCTTT. It is translated as CASRQGAHTEAFF.